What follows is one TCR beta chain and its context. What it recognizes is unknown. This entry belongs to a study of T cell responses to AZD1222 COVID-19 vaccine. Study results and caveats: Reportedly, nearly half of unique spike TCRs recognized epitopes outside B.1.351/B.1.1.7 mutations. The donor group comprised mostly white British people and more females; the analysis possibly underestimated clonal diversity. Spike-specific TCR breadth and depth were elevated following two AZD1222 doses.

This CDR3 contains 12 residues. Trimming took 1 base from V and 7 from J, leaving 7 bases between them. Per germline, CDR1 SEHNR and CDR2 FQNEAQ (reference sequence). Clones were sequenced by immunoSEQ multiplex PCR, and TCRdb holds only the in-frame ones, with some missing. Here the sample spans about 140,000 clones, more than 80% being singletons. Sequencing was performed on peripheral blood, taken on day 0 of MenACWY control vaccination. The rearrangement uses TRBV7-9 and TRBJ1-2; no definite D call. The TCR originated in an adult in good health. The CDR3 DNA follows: TGTGCCAGCAGCTTAGGGTTTGGTGGCTACACCTTC. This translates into CASSLGFGGYTF.